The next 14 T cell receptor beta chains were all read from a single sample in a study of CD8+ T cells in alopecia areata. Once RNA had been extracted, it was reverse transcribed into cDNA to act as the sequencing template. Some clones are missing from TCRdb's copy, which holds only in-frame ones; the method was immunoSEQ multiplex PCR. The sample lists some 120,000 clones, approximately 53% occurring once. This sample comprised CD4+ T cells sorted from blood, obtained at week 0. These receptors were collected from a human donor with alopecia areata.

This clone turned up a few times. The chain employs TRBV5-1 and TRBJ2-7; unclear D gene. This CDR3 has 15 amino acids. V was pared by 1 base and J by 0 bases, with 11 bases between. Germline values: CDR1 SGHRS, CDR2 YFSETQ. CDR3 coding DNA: TGCGCCAGCAGCTTGAGTGCGGCGTTCTCCTACGAGCAGTACTTC. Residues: CASSLSAAFSYEQYF.

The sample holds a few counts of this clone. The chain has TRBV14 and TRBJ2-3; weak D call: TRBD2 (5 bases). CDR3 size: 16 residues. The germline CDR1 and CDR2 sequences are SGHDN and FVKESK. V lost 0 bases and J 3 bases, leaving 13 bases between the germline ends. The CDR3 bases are TGTGCCAGCAGCCAAGATCACGGGGTTGGTACAGATACGCAGTATTTT. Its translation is CASSQDHGVGTDTQYF.

The CDR3, as DNA: TGTGCCAGCAGCTTGGTGGACCCTAACTATGGCTACACCTTC. As protein: CASSLVDPNYGYTF. The chain is built from TRBV5-4 and TRBJ1-2, with no clear D. Germline V gene sequence: CDR1 SGHNT, CDR2 YYREEE (reference sequence). The CDR3 is made up of 14 amino acids. V lost 0 bases and J 0 bases, leaving 6 bases between the germline ends.

CDR3 nucleotide sequence: TGTGCCAGCAGTCTTGAACAGGGGGCTAACTATGGCTACACCTTC. The encoded protein is CASSLEQGANYGYTF. The chain combines TRBV6-5 with TRBJ1-2; 8 positions agree with TRBD1. Germline CDR1 reads MNHEY; CDR2 reads SVGAGI. Trimming took 5 bases from V and 0 from J; bases not matched to a gene: 5. The CDR3 consists of 15 residues.

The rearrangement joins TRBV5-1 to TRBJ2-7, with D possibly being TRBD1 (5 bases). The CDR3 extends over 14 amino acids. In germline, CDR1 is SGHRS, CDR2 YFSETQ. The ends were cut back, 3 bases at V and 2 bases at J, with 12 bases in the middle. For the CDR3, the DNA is TGCGCCAGCAGCTGGGGCCAAGGGGCCTACGAGCAGTACTTC. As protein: CASSWGQGAYEQYF.

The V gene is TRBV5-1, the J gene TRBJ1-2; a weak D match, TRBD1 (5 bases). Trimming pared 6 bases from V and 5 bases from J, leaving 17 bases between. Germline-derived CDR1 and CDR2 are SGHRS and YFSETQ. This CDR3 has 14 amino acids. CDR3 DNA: TGCGCCAGCAACTCGATAGTAGGGGAATATGGCTACACCTTC. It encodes CASNSIVGEYGYTF.

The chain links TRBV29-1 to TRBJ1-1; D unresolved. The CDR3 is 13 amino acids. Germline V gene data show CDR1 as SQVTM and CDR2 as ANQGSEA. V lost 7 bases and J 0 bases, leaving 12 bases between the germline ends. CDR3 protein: CSAMILMNTEAFF. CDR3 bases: TGCAGCGCGATGATCCTAATGAACACTGAAGCTTTCTTT.

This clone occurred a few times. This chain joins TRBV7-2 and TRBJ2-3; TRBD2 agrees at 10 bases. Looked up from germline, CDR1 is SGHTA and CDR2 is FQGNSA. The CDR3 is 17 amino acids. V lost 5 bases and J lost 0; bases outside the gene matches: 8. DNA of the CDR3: TGTGCCAGCAGCGCACCCGTAGCGGGGGGAAGCACAGATACGCAGTATTTT. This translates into CASSAPVAGGSTDTQYF.

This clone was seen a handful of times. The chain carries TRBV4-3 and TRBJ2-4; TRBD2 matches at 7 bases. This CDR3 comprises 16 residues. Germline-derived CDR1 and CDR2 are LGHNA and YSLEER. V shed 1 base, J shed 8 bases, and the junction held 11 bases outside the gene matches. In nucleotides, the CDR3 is TGCGCCAGCAGCCAAGGAGGGCAAGGGAGGGCCGACATTCAGTACTTC. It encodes CASSQGGQGRADIQYF.

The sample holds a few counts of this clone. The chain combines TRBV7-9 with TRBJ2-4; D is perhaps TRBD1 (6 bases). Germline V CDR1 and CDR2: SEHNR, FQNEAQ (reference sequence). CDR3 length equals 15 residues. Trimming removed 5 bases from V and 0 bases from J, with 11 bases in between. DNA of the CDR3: TGTGCCAGCAGCCCCAGAGGGGGAGCCAAAAACATTCAGTACTTC. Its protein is CASSPRGGAKNIQYF.

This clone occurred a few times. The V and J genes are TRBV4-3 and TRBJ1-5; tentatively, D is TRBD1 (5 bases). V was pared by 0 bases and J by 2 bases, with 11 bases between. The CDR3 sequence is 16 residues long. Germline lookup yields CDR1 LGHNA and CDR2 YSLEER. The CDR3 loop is CASSQDVGRGNQPQHF. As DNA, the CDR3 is TGCGCCAGCAGCCAAGACGTGGGACGGGGCAATCAGCCCCAGCATTTT.

The chain's CDR3 is CAWRYYLGSANEKLFF. The CDR3 coding sequence is TGTGCCTGGCGCTATTACTTGGGGTCGGCTAATGAAAAACTGTTTTTT. The V and J genes are TRBV30 and TRBJ1-4; D gene unclear. The germline gives CDR1 GTSNPN, CDR2 SVGIG (reference sequence). The CDR3 extends over 16 amino acids. The germline V and J ends were trimmed by 5 bases and 3 bases, with 19 bases remaining between them.

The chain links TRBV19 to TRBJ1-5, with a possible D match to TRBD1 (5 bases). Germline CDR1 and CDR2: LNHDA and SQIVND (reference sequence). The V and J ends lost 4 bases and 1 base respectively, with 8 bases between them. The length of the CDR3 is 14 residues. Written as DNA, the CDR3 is TGTGCCAGTAGTAAAGGGGTAAGCAATCAGCCCCAGCATTTT. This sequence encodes CASSKGVSNQPQHF.

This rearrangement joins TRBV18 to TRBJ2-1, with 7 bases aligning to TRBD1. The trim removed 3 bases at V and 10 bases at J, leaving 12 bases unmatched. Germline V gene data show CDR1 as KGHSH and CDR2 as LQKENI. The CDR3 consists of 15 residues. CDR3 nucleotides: TGTGCCAGCTCACCGGCCGAGGGACAGCCCATCGAGCAGTTCTTC. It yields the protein CASSPAEGQPIEQFF.